This T cell receptor (beta chain) was sequenced for a study of identical twins. This clonotype appeared a few times. Each CDR3 protein is one row after TCRdb ran MiXCR on the 5' RACE reads. Of approximately 280,000 distinct CDR3 sequences listed, under 9.5% were seen once; the top ten hold 2.1%. The CDR3 loop spans 14 amino acids. CDR1 and CDR2 (germline): SGHRS, YFSETQ. V was pared by 0 bases and J by 6 bases, with 0 bases of the junction left unmatched. These same data were also listed under a study on yellow fever vaccine responses in identical twins.

The chain links TRBV5-1 to TRBJ1-6; 7 positions agree with TRBD1. The clonotype comes from a woman aged 18-29 years in good health. Sequencing was performed on memory (CD45RO+) T cells sorted from blood. In nucleotides, the CDR3 is TGCGCCAGCAGCTTGGCAGGGGGTAATTCACCCCTCCACTTT. Translating gives CASSLAGGNSPLHF.